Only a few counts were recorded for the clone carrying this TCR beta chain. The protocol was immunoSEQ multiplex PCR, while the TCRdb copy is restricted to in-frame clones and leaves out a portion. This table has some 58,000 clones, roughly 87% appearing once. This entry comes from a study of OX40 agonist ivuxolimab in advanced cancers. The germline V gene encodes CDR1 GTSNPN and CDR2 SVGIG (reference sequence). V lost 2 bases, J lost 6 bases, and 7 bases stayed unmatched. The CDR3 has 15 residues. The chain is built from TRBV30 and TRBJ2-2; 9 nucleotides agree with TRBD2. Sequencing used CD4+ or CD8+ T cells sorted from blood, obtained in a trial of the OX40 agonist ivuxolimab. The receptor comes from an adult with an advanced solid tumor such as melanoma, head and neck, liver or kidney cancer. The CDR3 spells CAWSLVAGVPGELFF. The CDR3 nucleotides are TGTGCCTGGAGTCTTGTAGCGGGAGTGCCCGGGGAGCTGTTTTTT. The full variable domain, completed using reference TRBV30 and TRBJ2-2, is SQTIHQWPATLVQPVGSPLSLECTVEGTSNPNLYWYRQAAGRGLQLLFYSVGIGQISSEVPQNLSASRPQDRQFILSSKKLLLSDSGFYLCAWSLVAGVPGELFFGEGSRLTVL.